Sequencing of this T cell receptor (beta chain) was carried out in a study of OX40 agonist ivuxolimab in advanced cancers. Broadly, across the study: Ivuxolimab was an agonistic, fully human IgG2 monoclonal antibody directed against OX40 (CD134), a costimulatory receptor. Intravenous ivuxolimab was administered to patients every 2 weeks at six dose levels: 0.01, 0.1, 0.3, 1.5, 3 and 10 mg/kg. Of the roughly 51 patients in dose escalation, around 20 had hepatocellular carcinoma, some 15 had melanoma, 9 had renal cell carcinoma and 9 had head and neck cancer. In the dose-escalation cohort, approximately 80% of patients were male, and the mean age was approximately 60 years with a range of roughly 20 to 85. Prior anti-PD-1, anti-PD-L1 or anti-CTLA-4 therapy was permitted, and approximately 42% of dose-escalation patients had received checkpoint inhibitors. Three dose-escalation patients achieved partial responses, one with hepatocellular carcinoma and two with cutaneous melanoma. The point of sequencing TCRbeta in the periphery was to test whether ivuxolimab changed TCR sequence diversity and drove clonal T-cell expansion. The paper covers the monotherapy dose-escalation part of the phase I ivuxolimab trial, which included N of about 50 patients. Study-wide conclusions, independent of this receptor: Low levels of normalized T-cell clonal expansion were also seen in some nonresponding patients. At doses of 0.1 to 3.0 mg/kg, clonal expansion of both CD4+ and CD8+ T cells in blood was seen between baseline and week 6. In the 0.1-3.0 mg/kg groups, partial responders had among the lowest normalized peripheral clonal expansion, particularly in CD8+ T cells. After ivuxolimab, expanded clones were on average more numerous among CD8+ T cells than among CD4+ T cells. The antigen specificity of the clonally expanded peripheral T cells was not determined.

For CDR1 and CDR2, the germline V gene lists SGHTA and FQGNSA. Relative to germline, V is missing 4 bases and J is missing 5 bases, with 8 bases of the junction outside any gene match. The CDR3, cysteine through phenylalanine, is 15 amino acids long. CDR3 DNA only is kept here, 45 bases in frame from base 1. Patients with autoimmune disease history or receiving systemic immunosuppression were excluded from the trial. In every dose cohort, peripheral blood was drawn for TCR sequencing at baseline, cycle 4 day 1, and cycle 7 day 1. The samples were drawn from a first-in-human, open-label, multicenter phase I dose-escalation trial of ivuxolimab. The trial enrolled adults with locally advanced or metastatic head and neck squamous cell, hepatocellular, melanoma or renal cell carcinoma. CD4+ and CD8+ T cells were sorted separately from peripheral blood before TCR sequencing. Comments on this clone: Its antigen remains unidentified. Per-base quality was not reported, and no clone a single base away is much larger than it.

For sequencing of the TCRbeta CDR3 region, genomic DNA was extracted from the sorted cells. TCRbeta CDR3 regions were sequenced using the immunoSEQ Assay. Sourced from immuneACCESS, this table was stored by TCRdb with only in-frame sequences that have V and J called. A share of the clones is absent; for the studies checked, an unresolved V gene accounts for under half, and the remainder has no known explanation. The sample table holds tens of thousands of clones, of which approximately 91% were seen once. About 30% of the sample lies in the top ten. The receptor chain draws on TRBV7-2 and TRBJ1-1, with 9 bases in between that match TRBD1. This TCR was recovered from an adult with an advanced solid tumor such as melanoma, head and neck, liver or kidney cancer. The sample consisted of CD4+ or CD8+ T cells sorted from blood, taken in a trial of the OX40 agonist ivuxolimab. Read as DNA, the sequence is TGTGCCAGCAGCTACCGTCGACAGGGGGTTACTGAAGCTTTCTTT. This codes for CASSYRRQGVTEAFF.